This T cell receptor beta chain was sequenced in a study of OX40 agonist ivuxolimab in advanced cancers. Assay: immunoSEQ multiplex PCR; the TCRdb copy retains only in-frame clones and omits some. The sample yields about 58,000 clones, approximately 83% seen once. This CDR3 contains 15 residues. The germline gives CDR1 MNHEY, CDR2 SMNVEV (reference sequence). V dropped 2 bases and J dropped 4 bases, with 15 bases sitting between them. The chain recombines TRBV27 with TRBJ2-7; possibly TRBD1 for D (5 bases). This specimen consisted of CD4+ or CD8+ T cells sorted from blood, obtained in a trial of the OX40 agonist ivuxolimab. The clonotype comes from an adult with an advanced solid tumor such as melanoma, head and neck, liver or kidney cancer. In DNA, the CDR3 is TGTGCCAGCAGTTTACAGGAAGGGGCTTGGTACGAGCAGTACTTC. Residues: CASSLQEGAWYEQYF.